This T cell receptor beta chain came from a study of blood T cell repertoires in COVID-19. Whole-study context: Samples taken during acute and convalescent COVID-19 were collected in the United States, Italy and Spain. In each case, the material was cDNA or gDNA derived from T cells, B-cell-depleted T cells, or PBMCs.

Produced via immunoSEQ multiplex PCR; TCRdb's table is partial and in-frame only. The sample has some 250,000 clones; about four fifths are singletons. The germline V and J ends were trimmed by 7 bases and 7 bases, with 14 bases remaining between them. CDR1 is LNHDA and CDR2 is SQIVND in the germline V gene (reference sequence). This CDR3 has 12 residues. The chain links TRBV19 to TRBJ2-7; the D gene is possibly TRBD2 (7 bases). This TCR derives from a woman between 18 and 30 years old with acute or convalescent COVID-19. Sequenced material: peripheral blood. CDR3 region: CASKRDTGEQYF. CDR3 in DNA: TGTGCCAGTAAGCGGGACACTGGGGAGCAGTACTTC.